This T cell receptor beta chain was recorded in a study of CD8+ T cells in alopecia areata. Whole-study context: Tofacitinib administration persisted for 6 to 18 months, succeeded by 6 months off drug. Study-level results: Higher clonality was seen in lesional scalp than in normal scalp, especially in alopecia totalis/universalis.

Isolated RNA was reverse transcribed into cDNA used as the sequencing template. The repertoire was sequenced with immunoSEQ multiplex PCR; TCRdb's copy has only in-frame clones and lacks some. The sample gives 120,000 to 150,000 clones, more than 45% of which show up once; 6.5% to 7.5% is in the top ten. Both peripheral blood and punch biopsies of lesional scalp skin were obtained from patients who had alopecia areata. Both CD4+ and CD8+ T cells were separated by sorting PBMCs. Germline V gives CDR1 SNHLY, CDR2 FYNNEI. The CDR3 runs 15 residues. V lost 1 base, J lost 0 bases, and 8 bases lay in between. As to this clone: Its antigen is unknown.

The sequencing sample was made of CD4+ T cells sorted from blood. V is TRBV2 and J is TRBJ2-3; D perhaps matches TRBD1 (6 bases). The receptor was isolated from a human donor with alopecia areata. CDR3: CASSEGGPSTDTQYF. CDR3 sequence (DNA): TGTGCCAGCAGTGAAGGGGGGCCTAGCACAGATACGCAGTATTTT.